Below are 24 T cell receptor beta chains sequenced from a single sample in a study of T cell responses to AZD1222 COVID-19 vaccine. The assay was immunoSEQ multiplex PCR, and TCRdb's table has in-frame clones only and misses some. The sample has 140,000 or so clones, roughly 94% seen once; the top ten hold around 1.9%. Sample: peripheral blood, taken on day 0 of AZD1222 vaccination. Receptors were obtained from an adult in good health.

The rearrangement links TRBV7-2 to TRBJ2-7; 13 bases line up with TRBD2. This CDR3 has 17 residues. Per germline, CDR1 SGHTA and CDR2 FQGNSA. V trimming: 4 bases; J trimming: 0 bases; junction bases outside the gene matches: 6. The chain's CDR3 is CASSSRTSGGSSYEQYF. CDR3 sequence (DNA): TGTGCCAGCAGCTCCCGGACTAGCGGGGGTAGCTCCTACGAGCAGTACTTC.

CDR3: CASSLPARGDTEAFF. Here the CDR3 DNA reads TGTGCCAGCAGTCTCCCGGCCCGGGGGGACACTGAAGCTTTCTTT. J is TRBJ1-1 and V is TRBV28; D may be TRBD1 (5 bases). Germline lookup yields CDR1 MDHEN and CDR2 SYDVKM. V shed 5 bases and J shed 3 bases, with 16 bases lying between them. The CDR3 is 15 residues long.

V and J are TRBV21-1 and TRBJ2-3; no DNA check was done on the table's D call, TRBD2. TRBV21-1 is flagged as a pseudogene. CDR3 length: 18 residues. The CDR3 sequence: CASSRVGIAGESTDTQYF. DNA of the CDR3: TGTGCCAGCAGCCGGGTGGGGATAGCGGGGGAGAGCACAGATACGCAGTATTTT.

The rearrangement joins TRBV30 to TRBJ1-3, with a weak D call TRBD1 (6 bases). V was clipped by 0 bases and J by 4 bases, with 13 bases between them. The CDR3 consists of 15 residues. CDR1 and CDR2 (germline): GTSNPN, SVGIG (reference sequence). In DNA form, the CDR3 reads TGTGCCTGGAGTGTAAATACAGGGAACGGAAACACCATATATTTT. It encodes CAWSVNTGNGNTIYF.

This clone is a singleton in its sample. The chain combines TRBV7-8 with TRBJ2-7; D perhaps matches TRBD2 (6 bases). The CDR3 sequence is 15 residues long. CDR1 is SGHVS and CDR2 is FQNEAQ in the germline V gene. Deletions cut 7 bases from V and 1 base from J, with 17 bases between. The CDR3 region has the DNA TGTGCCAGCACATCCTCGCGGGATTTTTCCTACGAGCAGTACTTC. Translated, it gives CASTSSRDFSYEQYF.

The CDR3 nucleotides read TGTGCCAGCAGTCAAACCCCGGAGGGGATTCGGGGCTACACCTTC. This encodes CASSQTPEGIRGYTF. V and J are TRBV6-4 and TRBJ1-2; a possible D gene is TRBD1 (5 bases). This CDR3 spans 15 amino acids. The V gene's germline CDR1 is MRHNA and CDR2 SNTAGT. Trimming shortened V by 5 bases and J by 8 bases, and 21 bases separated the two germline ends.

V and J are TRBV7-2 and TRBJ2-7; 9 nucleotides line up with TRBD1. J gave up 6 bases and V 1 base, and 10 bases lay outside the gene matches. This CDR3 has 16 amino acids. Germline V gene data show CDR1 as SGHTA and CDR2 as FQGNSA. The CDR3 DNA follows: TGTGCCAGCAGCTTAGTGGGGACAGGGAAAGCCGGCGAGCAGTACTTC. Encoded protein: CASSLVGTGKAGEQYF.

The chain uses TRBV7-2 and TRBJ2-7; D is possibly TRBD1 or TRBD2 (5 bases each). From germline, CDR1 is SGHTA and CDR2 FQGNSA. Trimming removed 5 bases at V and 5 bases at J, with 16 bases between. This CDR3 spans 14 amino acids. The CDR3 bases are TGTGCCAGCAGCAGGGACCTTATCTTCCACGAGCAGTACTTC. Residues: CASSRDLIFHEQYF.

The chain has TRBV27 and TRBJ2-2, with D perhaps matching TRBD1 (5 bases). V lost 7 bases to trimming and J lost 4 bases, with 16 bases between them. The CDR3 length is 15 residues. Germline values: CDR1 MNHEY, CDR2 SMNVEV (reference sequence). The CDR3 is CASTPLGAGTGELFF. CDR3 bases: TGTGCCAGCACCCCGTTAGGGGCCGGCACCGGGGAGCTGTTTTTT.

The gene calls are TRBV7-3 and TRBJ1-1; possibly TRBD1 for D (5 bases). With 9 bases removed from V and 1 base from J, the gap between germline ends came to 12 bases. The CDR3 covers 13 residues. The V gene's germline CDR1 is SGHTA and CDR2 FQGTGA. For the CDR3, the DNA is TGTGCCAGTAAACAGGAAAGGAACACTGAAGCTTTCTTT. Encoded protein: CASKQERNTEAFF.

This clone was observed a few times. This chain joins TRBV6-2 or TRBV6-3 and TRBJ1-1; D is unclear. V lost 2 bases and J 11 bases, leaving 12 bases between the germline ends. The CDR3 loop spans 12 amino acids. Germline loops: CDR1 MNHEY, CDR2 SVGEGT. The CDR3 nucleotides are TGTGCCAGCAGTTACGGGATCAGCAGGGCTTTCTTT. It yields the protein CASSYGISRAFF.

This chain uses TRBV5-1 with TRBJ2-7, with D possibly being TRBD1 or TRBD2 (5 bases each). The V gene lost 4 bases and the J gene lost 3 bases, with 26 bases spanning the gap. Germline lookup yields CDR1 SGHRS and CDR2 YFSETQ. The CDR3 is made up of 18 amino acids. In DNA, the CDR3 is TGCGCCAGCAGCCCTTATTGGGGGAACGGGATTCAAGGCTACGAGCAGTACTTC. It is translated as CASSPYWGNGIQGYEQYF.

This rearrangement joins TRBV9 to TRBJ2-3, with 11 bases lining up with TRBD2. J was trimmed by 4 bases and V by 2 bases; bases with no gene match: 9. The CDR3 totals 17 residues. The V gene's germline CDR1 is SGDLS and CDR2 YYNGEE. CDR3 bases: TGTGCCAGCAGCGTCCCCCTTAGCGGGGGGGGCGCAGATACGCAGTATTTT. Translated: CASSVPLSGGGADTQYF.

The sample holds one count of this clone. The rearrangement links TRBV2 to TRBJ2-6, with 8 bases fitting TRBD1. The CDR3 has 15 amino acids. The trim removed 4 bases at V and 4 bases at J, leaving 3 bases unmatched. Germline V CDR1 and CDR2: SNHLY, FYNNEI. The CDR3 bases are TGTGCCAGCAGTGGACAGGGGTCGGGGGCCAACGTCCTGACTTTC. Translated: CASSGQGSGANVLTF.

The chain couples TRBV5-4 to TRBJ2-3; the D is unclear. This CDR3 region has 14 residues. With 1 base removed from V and 0 bases from J, the gap between germline ends came to 6 bases. Germline lookup yields CDR1 SGHNT and CDR2 YYREEE (reference sequence). The CDR3 DNA reads TGTGCCAGCAGCTTGAAACTAAGCACAGATACGCAGTATTTT. Its protein product is CASSLKLSTDTQYF.

V and J are TRBV4-3 and TRBJ1-2; D is perhaps TRBD1 (5 bases). Per the germline V gene, CDR1 is LGHNA and CDR2 is YSLEER. This CDR3 has 14 amino acids. Trimming left V 1 base short and J 3 bases short, with 9 bases between. Here the CDR3 DNA reads TGCGCCAGCAGCCAAGTAGGGGTAGACTATGGCTACACCTTC. It yields the protein CASSQVGVDYGYTF.

The genes are TRBV6-9 and TRBJ2-7; D unclear. This CDR3 comprises 12 residues. CDR1 is MNHGY and CDR2 is SVAAGI in the germline V gene. V gave up 11 bases and J gave up 6 bases, with 17 bases separating them. CDR3 in amino acids: CADKTSDCEQYF. The CDR3 DNA follows: TGTGCCGACAAGACATCCGATTGCGAGCAGTACTTC.

This clone occurred once. This chain joins TRBV7-2 and TRBJ1-2; 12 bases are shared with TRBD1. The CDR3 is 14 residues long. The germline V gene encodes CDR1 SGHTA and CDR2 FQGNSA. V gave up 6 bases and J gave up 4 bases; unmatched junction bases: 3. CDR3 sequence: CASSQGQGAYGYTF. In nucleotides, the CDR3 is TGTGCCAGCAGTCAGGGACAGGGGGCCTATGGCTACACCTTC.

The chain uses TRBV19 and TRBJ2-7; D may be TRBD1 (6 bases). This CDR3 contains 13 residues. Trimming shortened V by 4 bases and J by 5 bases, and 12 bases separated the two germline ends. Looked up from germline, CDR1 is LNHDA and CDR2 is SQIVND (reference sequence). The CDR3 sequence: CASSNTRDNEQYF. CDR3 sequence (DNA): TGTGCCAGTAGTAATACCCGGGACAACGAGCAGTACTTC.

The chain is built from TRBV6-2 or TRBV6-3 and TRBJ1-6, with D possibly matching TRBD1 (5 bases). CDR1 MNHEY and CDR2 SVGEGT come from the germline V gene. The CDR3 is made up of 12 amino acids. V lost 6 bases and J 10 bases, leaving 10 bases between the germline ends. CDR3 coding DNA: TGTGCCAGCAGCGACAGCGGATCACCCCTCCACTTT. Amino acids: CASSDSGSPLHF.

This chain links TRBV6-5 with TRBJ2-6; TRBD1 matches at 7 bases. CDR1 MNHEY and CDR2 SVGAGI come from the germline V gene. This CDR3 is 15 amino acids long. With 7 bases clipped from V and 4 bases from J, the junction kept 7 bases outside the gene matches. CDR3: CASNSQGFGANVLTF. In nucleotides, the CDR3 is TGTGCCAGCAATTCACAGGGGTTCGGGGCCAACGTCCTGACTTTC.

This clone showed up just once. The chain uses TRBV10-3 and TRBJ2-7, with a possible D match to TRBD2 (6 bases). This CDR3 region has 15 residues. Trimming removed 0 bases at V and 1 base at J, with 10 bases between. Per the germline V gene, CDR1 is ENHRY and CDR2 is SYGVKD. CDR3 nucleotides: TGTGCCATCAGTGAGTCACGGAGGGTATCCTACGAGCAGTACTTC. It specifies CAISESRRVSYEQYF.

The rearrangement uses TRBV6-2 or TRBV6-3 and TRBJ1-2, with a tentative D call TRBD1 (5 bases). Trimming removed 2 bases from V and 4 bases from J, with 11 bases in between. Germline-derived CDR1 and CDR2 are MNHEY and SVGEGT. CDR3 length: 14 amino acids. The DNA of the CDR3 is TGTGCCAGCAGTTACAAAAGAGGGACCTATGGCTACACCTTC. Translating it yields CASSYKRGTYGYTF.

The rearrangement uses TRBV4-2 and TRBJ2-7; possibly TRBD2 for D (6 bases). Germline V gene sequence: CDR1 LGHNA, CDR2 YNFKEQ. V shed 3 bases and J shed 4 bases, with 7 bases lying between them. The CDR3 length is 12 residues. The DNA for the CDR3 is TGTGCCAGCAGCCAGGGACTTTACGAGCAGTACTTC. Its translation is CASSQGLYEQYF.